Described below is a single TCR beta chain sequence and its context. This sample also contains other DNA sequences that code for the same CDR3. These data originate in a study of blood T cell repertoires in COVID-19. Study in general: Two negative PCRs, clearance, or symptom resolution characterized the recovered Cohort 3 donors. The United States, Italy and Spain provided the acute and convalescent COVID-19 samples.

V lost 0 bases to trimming and J lost 4 bases, with 5 bases between them. Germline V lookup: CDR1 SGHRS, CDR2 YFSETQ. The CDR3 spans 13 residues. The data were produced by immunoSEQ multiplex PCR, yet TCRdb's version contains in-frame clones alone and is incomplete. The sample has approximately 360,000 clones, over 75% seen once. V is TRBV5-1 and J is TRBJ1-5; D unresolved. This TCR came from a man in his forties in a cohort exposed to, infected with or recovered from COVID-19 (not recorded which). Sequenced input: PBMCs or T cells enriched from blood (not recorded which). The CDR3 region has the DNA TGCGCCAGCAGCTTGGGGGCTAATCAGCCCCAGCATTTT. It yields the protein CASSLGANQPQHF.